The rows below give T cell receptor beta chains drawn from one sample of a study of shared clonotypes between healthy human individuals. Only in-frame clones appear in the TCRdb table, and some are missing; sequencing was by immunoSEQ multiplex PCR. The sample has approximately 940,000 clones, approximately 80% seen once. Sequenced input: memory CD4+ T cells sorted from blood. These receptors all come from a man aged 18 to 35 in good health. CDR3s include the opening cysteine and the closing phenylalanine or tryptophan. D genes are given only for firm matches. The size entry is marked missing in some rows and otherwise reads once, few, many or a size class.

TRBD2	TRBV29-1	TRBJ2-1	NA	CSGTLAEEQFF	TGCAGCGGAACACTAGCGGAGGAGCAGTTCTTC
NA	TRBV18	TRBJ1-1	NA	CASSSAGMNTEAFF	TGTGCCAGCTCATCCGCAGGGATGAACACTGAAGCTTTCTTT
TRBD2	TRBV11-2	TRBJ2-3	NA	CASSLAASGRTDTQYF	TGTGCCAGCAGCTTAGCCGCTAGCGGACGCACAGATACGCAGTATTTT
NA	TRBV2	TRBJ1-2	NA	CANRSGDYAYGYTF	TGTGCCAACCGGTCGGGGGACTATGCCTATGGCTACACCTTC
NA	TRBV6-6	TRBJ1-2	NA	CASSYLGGRDGYTF	TGTGCCAGCAGTTACTTGGGGGGGCGCGATGGCTACACCTTC
NA	TRBV5-8	TRBJ1-4	NA	CASSPGGRINEKLFF	TGTGCCAGCAGCCCTGGGGGCAGAATTAATGAAAAACTGTTTTTT
TRBD1	TRBV5-1	TRBJ2-7	NA	CASSFNRGTREQYF	TGCGCCAGCAGTTTTAACAGGGGCACGCGGGAGCAGTACTTC
NA	TRBV5-1	TRBJ2-7	NA	CASSPYPDRPSEQYF	TGCGCCAGCAGCCCGTACCCCGACAGGCCTAGCGAGCAGTACTTC
NA	TRBV10-2	TRBJ2-1	NA	CASTADAATYNEQFF	TGCGCCAGCACCGCGGACGCAGCGACCTACAATGAGCAGTTCTTC
TRBD2	TRBV5-1	TRBJ2-1	NA	CASSSGLADYNEQFF	TGCGCCAGCAGCAGCGGACTAGCGGACTACAATGAGCAGTTCTTC
NA	TRBV19	TRBJ1-5	NA	CASSDSDQPQHF	TGTGCCAGTAGTGACAGCGATCAGCCCCAGCATTTT
TRBD1	TRBV2	TRBJ1-2	NA	CASRGDRGSYGYTF	TGTGCCAGCAGGGGGGACAGGGGTTCCTATGGCTACACCTTC
NA	TRBV7-9	TRBJ1-2	NA	CASTLPGIPYGYTF	TGTGCCAGCACCCTGCCCGGGATCCCCTATGGCTACACCTTC
NA	TRBV20-1	TRBJ1-1	NA	CSLRRTEAFF	TGCAGTCTAAGGAGGACTGAAGCTTTCTTT
NA	TRBV5-1	TRBJ1-4	NA	CASSLEAGGGSEKLFF	TGCGCCAGCAGCTTGGAGGCAGGTGGGGGTAGTGAAAAACTGTTTTTT
TRBD1	TRBV19	TRBJ2-7	few	CASSIMGQGPYEQYF	TGTGCCAGTAGTATAATGGGACAGGGACCCTACGAGCAGTACTTC
NA	TRBV18	TRBJ2-5	NA	CASSPPLLETQYF	TGTGCCAGCTCACCACCGCTTCTGGAGACCCAGTACTTC
NA	TRBV15	TRBJ2-7	NA	CATSGGGLGQYF	TGTGCCACCAGCGGTGGGGGACTGGGGCAGTACTTC
NA	TRBV28	TRBJ1-1	few	CASSLWRGSVTEAFF	TGTGCCAGCAGTTTATGGCGGGGGAGTGTCACTGAAGCTTTCTTT
TRBD1	TRBV29-1	TRBJ2-6	NA	CSVDGTGAGANVLTF	TGCAGCGTTGATGGGACAGGGGCTGGGGCCAACGTCCTGACTTTC
NA	TRBV7-9	TRBJ1-2	few	CASSSAGAREGYGYTF	TGTGCCAGCAGCTCGGCCGGGGCCAGGGAAGGCTATGGCTACACCTTC
TRBD1	TRBV10-3	TRBJ1-2	NA	CAIRGTGAPNGYTF	TGTGCCATCAGGGGGACAGGGGCCCCCAATGGCTACACCTTC
NA	TRBV2	TRBJ1-1	NA	CASVVRQKAFF	TGTGCCAGCGTGGTGCGGCAGAAAGCTTTCTTT
TRBD2	TRBV7-6	TRBJ2-3	NA	CASSLGLAGGLEDTQYF	TGTGCCAGCAGCCTGGGACTAGCGGGAGGGCTGGAAGATACGCAGTATTTT
NA	TRBV4-1	TRBJ1-1	NA	CASSQTDTMNTEAFF	TGCGCCAGCAGCCAAACGGACACGATGAACACTGAAGCTTTCTTT
TRBD2	TRBV11-2	TRBJ2-1	NA	CASSSLAGAAKNEQFF	TGTGCCAGCAGCTCCCTAGCGGGGGCCGCGAAGAATGAGCAGTTCTTC
NA	TRBV27	TRBJ2-2	NA	CASREVGRANTGELFF	TGTGCCAGCAGAGAAGTCGGACGGGCCAACACCGGGGAGCTGTTTTTT
NA	TRBV5-6	TRBJ2-1	NA	CASSSGILLSYNEQFF	TGTGCCAGCAGCTCAGGGATCCTCTTATCTTACAATGAGCAGTTCTTC
TRBD1	TRBV19	TRBJ1-1	once	CASSIGQGPLNTEAFF	TGTGCCAGTAGTATAGGACAGGGTCCACTGAACACTGAAGCTTTCTTT
NA	TRBV28	TRBJ2-7	NA	CASSLSNQGGEQYF	TGTGCCAGCAGTTTGTCCAATCAGGGCGGCGAGCAGTACTTC
NA	TRBV6-1	TRBJ1-5	once	CATKLGGGNQPQHF	TGTGCTACTAAATTGGGGGGAGGCAATCAGCCCCAGCATTTT
TRBD2	TRBV5-4	TRBJ2-7	NA	CASSSGLAGRYEQYF	TGTGCCAGCAGCTCCGGACTAGCGGGACGCTACGAGCAGTACTTC
TRBD1	TRBV5-4	TRBJ2-1	NA	CASSPDRGREQFF	TGTGCCAGCAGCCCCGACAGGGGGCGGGAGCAGTTCTTC